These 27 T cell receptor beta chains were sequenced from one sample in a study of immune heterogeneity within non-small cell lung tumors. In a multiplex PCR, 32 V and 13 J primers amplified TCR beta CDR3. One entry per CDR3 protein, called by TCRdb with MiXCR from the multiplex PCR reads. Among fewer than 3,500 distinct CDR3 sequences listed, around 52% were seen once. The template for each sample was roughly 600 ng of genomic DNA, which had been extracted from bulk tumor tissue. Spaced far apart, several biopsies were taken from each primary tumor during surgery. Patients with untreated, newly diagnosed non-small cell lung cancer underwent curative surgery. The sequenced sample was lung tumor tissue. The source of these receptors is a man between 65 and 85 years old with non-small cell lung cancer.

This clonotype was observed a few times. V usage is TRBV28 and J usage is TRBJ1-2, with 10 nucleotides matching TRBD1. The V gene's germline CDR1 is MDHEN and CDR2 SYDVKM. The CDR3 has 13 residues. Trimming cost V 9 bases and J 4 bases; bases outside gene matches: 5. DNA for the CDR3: TGTGCCAGTAAAAGGACAGGGGGCTATGGCTACACCTTC. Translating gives CASKRTGGYGYTF.

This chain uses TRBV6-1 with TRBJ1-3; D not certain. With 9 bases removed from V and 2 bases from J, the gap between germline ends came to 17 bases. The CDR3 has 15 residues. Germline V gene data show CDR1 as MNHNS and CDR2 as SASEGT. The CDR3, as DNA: TGTGCCAGTTCCCCCGGGAGGCTTACTGGAAACACCATATATTTT. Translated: CASSPGRLTGNTIYF.

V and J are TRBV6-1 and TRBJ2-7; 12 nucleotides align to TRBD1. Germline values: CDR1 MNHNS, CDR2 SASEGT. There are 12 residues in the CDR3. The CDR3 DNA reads TGTGCCAGCAGTCCAGGGACAGGGGGCCTCTTGGTC. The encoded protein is CASSPGTGGLLV.

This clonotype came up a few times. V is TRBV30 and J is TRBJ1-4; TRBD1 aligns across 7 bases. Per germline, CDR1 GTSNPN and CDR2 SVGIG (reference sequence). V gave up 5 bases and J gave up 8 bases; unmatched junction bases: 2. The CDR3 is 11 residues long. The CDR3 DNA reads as TGTGCCTGGGCAGGGGGGGAAAAACTGTTTTTT. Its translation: CAWAGGEKLFF.

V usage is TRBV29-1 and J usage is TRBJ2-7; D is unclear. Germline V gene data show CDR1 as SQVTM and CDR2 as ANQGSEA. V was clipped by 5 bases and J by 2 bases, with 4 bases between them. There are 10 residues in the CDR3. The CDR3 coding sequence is TGCAGCGTTCAAACCTACGAGCAGTACTTC. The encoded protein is CSVQTYEQYF.

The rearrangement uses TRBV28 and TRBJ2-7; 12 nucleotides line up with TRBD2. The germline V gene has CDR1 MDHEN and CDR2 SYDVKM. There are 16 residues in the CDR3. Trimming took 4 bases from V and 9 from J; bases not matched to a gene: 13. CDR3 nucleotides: TGTGCCAGCAGTTCCCCGGGGGCTAGCGGGAGGGCCAGGCAGTACTTC. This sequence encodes CASSSPGASGRARQYF.

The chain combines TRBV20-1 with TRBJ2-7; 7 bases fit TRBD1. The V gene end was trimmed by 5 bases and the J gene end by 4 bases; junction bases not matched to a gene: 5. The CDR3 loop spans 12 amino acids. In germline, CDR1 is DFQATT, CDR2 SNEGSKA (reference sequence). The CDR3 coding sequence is TGCAGTGCTTACGAACAGGGGTACGAGCAGTACTTC. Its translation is CSAYEQGYEQYF.

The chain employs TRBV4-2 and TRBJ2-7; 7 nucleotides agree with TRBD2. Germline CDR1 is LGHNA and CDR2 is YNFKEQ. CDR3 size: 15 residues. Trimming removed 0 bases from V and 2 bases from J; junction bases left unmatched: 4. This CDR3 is CASSQEAGVAYEQYF. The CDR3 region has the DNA TGTGCCAGCAGCCAAGAGGCGGGAGTGGCCTACGAGCAGTACTTC.

CDR3 sequence reads: CASSRTGTYEQYF. The CDR3 DNA sequence: TGTGCCAGCAGTCGGACAGGGACCTACGAGCAGTACTTC. The V call is TRBV28, the J call TRBJ2-7; 8 bases are a match to TRBD1. CDR1 and CDR2 from the germline V gene are MDHEN and SYDVKM. The CDR3 is 13 residues long. Trimming at V came to 5 bases and at J to 2 bases, leaving 2 bases not matched to a gene.

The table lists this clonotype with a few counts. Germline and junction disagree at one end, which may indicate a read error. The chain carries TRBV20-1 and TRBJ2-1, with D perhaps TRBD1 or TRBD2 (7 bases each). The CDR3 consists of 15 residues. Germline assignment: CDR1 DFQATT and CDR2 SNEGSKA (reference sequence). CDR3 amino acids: CSARGGGQPVNEQLF. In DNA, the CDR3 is TGCAGTGCTAGGGGGGGGGGACAGCCAGTAAATGAGCAGCTCTTC.

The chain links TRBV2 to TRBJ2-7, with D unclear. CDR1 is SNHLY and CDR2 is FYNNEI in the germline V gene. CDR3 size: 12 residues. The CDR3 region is CAYGRSTDEQYF. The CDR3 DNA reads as TGTGCATATGGGCGGTCCACCGACGAGCAGTACTTC.

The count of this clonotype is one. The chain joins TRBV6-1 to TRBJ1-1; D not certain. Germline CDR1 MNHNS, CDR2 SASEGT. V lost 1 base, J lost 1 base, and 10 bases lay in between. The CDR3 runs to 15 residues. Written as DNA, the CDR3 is TGTGCCAGCAGTGAAGTGACAACTAGGAACACTGAAGCTTTCTTT. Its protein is CASSEVTTRNTEAFF.

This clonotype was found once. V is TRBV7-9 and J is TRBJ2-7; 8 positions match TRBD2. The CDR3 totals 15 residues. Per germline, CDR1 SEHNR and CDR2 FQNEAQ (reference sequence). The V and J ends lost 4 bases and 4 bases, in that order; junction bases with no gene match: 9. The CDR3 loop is CASSSGPLAGYEQYF. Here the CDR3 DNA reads TGTGCCAGCAGCTCCGGCCCCCTAGCGGGTTACGAGCAGTACTTC.

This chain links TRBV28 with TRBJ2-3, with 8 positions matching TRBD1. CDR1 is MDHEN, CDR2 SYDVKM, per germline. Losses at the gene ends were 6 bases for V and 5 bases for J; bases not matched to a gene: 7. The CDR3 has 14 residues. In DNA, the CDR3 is TGTGCCAGCAGCCCACGGACAGGGTTAGATACGCAGTATTTT. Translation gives CASSPRTGLDTQYF. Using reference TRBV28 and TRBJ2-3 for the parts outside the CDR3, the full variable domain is DVKVTQSSRYLVKRTGEKVFLECVQDMDHENMFWYRQDPGLGLRLIYFSYDVKMKEKGDIPEGYSVSREKKERFSLILESASTNQTSMYLCASSPRTGLDTQYFGPGTRLTVL.

DNA of the CDR3: TGTGCCAGCAGAAGAGGGGGCCTTGGCTCCTACAATGAGCAGTTCTTC. Translating gives CASRRGGLGSYNEQFF. The chain has TRBV27 and TRBJ2-1; 7 nucleotides align to TRBD1. Germline V gene data show CDR1 as MNHEY and CDR2 as SMNVEV (reference sequence). The V gene end was trimmed by 6 bases and the J gene end by 0 bases; junction bases not matched to a gene: 8. This CDR3 contains 16 residues.

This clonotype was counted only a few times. The CDR3 sequence: CASRKWDTRYEQYF. The CDR3, as DNA: TGTGCCAGCAGGAAATGGGACACGCGCTACGAGCAGTACTTC. This sequence joins TRBV27 and TRBJ2-7, with D maybe TRBD1 (6 bases). This CDR3 region has 14 residues. Germline-derived CDR1 and CDR2 are MNHEY and SMNVEV (reference sequence). Between the trimmed V and J ends, which lost 6 bases and 3 bases, there was a span of 15 bases.

The CDR3 spells CASSLEVNTEAFF. The DNA for the CDR3 is TGTGCCAGCAGCTTAGAGGTGAACACTGAAGCTTTCTTT. This chain links TRBV11-2 with TRBJ1-1; D gene uncertain. The germline CDR1 and CDR2 sequences are SGHAT and FQNNGV. V lost 0 bases, J lost 0 bases, and 2 bases lay in between. The CDR3 loop spans 13 amino acids.

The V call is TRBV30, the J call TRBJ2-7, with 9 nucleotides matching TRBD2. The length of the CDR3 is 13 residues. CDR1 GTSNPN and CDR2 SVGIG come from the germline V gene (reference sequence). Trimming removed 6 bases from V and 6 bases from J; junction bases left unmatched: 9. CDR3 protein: CACKWREGGEQYF. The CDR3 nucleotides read TGTGCCTGTAAATGGCGGGAGGGTGGCGAGCAGTACTTC.

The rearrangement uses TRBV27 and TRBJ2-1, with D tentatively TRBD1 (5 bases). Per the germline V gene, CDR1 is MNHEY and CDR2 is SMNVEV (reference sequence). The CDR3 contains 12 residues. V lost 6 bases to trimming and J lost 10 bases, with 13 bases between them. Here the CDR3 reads CASSGRVGEQFF. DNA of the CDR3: TGTGCCAGCAGCGGCAGGGTTGGGGAGCAGTTCTTC.

Here the CDR3 reads CASSSLGGRESYEQYF. For the CDR3, the DNA is TGTGCCAGCAGCTCCTTAGGGGGGCGGGAATCCTACGAGCAGTACTTC. V is TRBV5-6 and J is TRBJ2-7, with D perhaps given as TRBD1 or TRBD2 (6 bases each). Germline V lookup: CDR1 SGHDT, CDR2 YYEEEE. V shed 3 bases and J shed 1 base, with 17 bases lying between them. This CDR3 has 16 residues. The complete variable domain, with remaining parts taken from reference TRBV5-6 and TRBJ2-7, reads DAGVTQSPTHLIKTRGQQVTLRCSPKSGHDTVSWYQQALGQGPQFIFQYYEEEERQRGNFPDRFSGHQFPNYSSELNVNALLLGDSALYLCASSSLGGRESYEQYFGPGTRLTVT.

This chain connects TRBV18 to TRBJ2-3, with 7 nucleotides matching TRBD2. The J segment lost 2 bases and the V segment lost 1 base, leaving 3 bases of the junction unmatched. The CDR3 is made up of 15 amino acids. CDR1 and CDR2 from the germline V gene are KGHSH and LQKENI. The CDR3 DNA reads TGTGCCAGCTCACCACGCGGGAGAGTCACAGATACGCAGTATTTT. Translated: CASSPRGRVTDTQYF.

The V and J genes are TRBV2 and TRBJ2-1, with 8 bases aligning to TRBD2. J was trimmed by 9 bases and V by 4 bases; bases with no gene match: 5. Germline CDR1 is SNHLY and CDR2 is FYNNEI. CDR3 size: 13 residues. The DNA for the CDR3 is TGTGCCAGCAGTGTAGGCGGGAGGTTTGAGCAGTTCTTC. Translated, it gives CASSVGGRFEQFF.

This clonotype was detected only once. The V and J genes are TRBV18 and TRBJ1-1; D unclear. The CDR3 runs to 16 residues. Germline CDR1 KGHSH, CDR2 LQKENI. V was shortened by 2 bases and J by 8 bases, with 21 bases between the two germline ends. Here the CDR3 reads CASSPGEPGIVFEAFF. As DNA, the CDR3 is TGTGCCAGCTCACCAGGTGAACCGGGTATAGTGTTCGAAGCTTTCTTT. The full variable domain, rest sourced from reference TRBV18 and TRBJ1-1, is NAGVMQNPRHLVRRRGQEARLRCSPMKGHSHVYWYRQLPEEGLKFMVYLQKENIIDESGMPKERFSAEFPKEGPSILRIQQVVRGDSAAYFCASSPGEPGIVFEAFFGQGTRLTVV.

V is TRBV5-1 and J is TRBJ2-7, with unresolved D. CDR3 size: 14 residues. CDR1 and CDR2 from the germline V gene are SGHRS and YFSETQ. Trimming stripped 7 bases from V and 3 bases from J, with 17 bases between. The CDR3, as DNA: TGCGCCAGCGGGGTGGGCAGACCGATCTACGAGCAGTACTTC. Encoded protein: CASGVGRPIYEQYF.

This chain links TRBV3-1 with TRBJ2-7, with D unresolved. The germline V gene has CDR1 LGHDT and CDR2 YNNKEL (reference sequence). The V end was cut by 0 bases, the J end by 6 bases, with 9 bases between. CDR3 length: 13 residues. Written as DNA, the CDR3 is TGTGCCAGCAGCCAAGACCAGGAAGGCGAGCAGTACTTC. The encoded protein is CASSQDQEGEQYF.

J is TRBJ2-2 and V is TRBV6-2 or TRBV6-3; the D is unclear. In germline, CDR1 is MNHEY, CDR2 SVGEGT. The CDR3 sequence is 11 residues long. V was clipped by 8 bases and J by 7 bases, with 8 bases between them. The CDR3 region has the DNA TGTGCCAGCGCCGTTGGCGGGGAGCTGTTTTTT. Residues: CASAVGGELFF.

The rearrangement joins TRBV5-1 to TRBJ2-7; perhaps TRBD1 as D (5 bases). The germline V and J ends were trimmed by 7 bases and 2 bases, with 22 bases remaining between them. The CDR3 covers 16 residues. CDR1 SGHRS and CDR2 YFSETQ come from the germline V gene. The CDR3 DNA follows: TGCGCCAGCCTGCCCCGTCCCGGCGACAGTACCTACGAGCAGTACTTC. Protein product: CASLPRPGDSTYEQYF.